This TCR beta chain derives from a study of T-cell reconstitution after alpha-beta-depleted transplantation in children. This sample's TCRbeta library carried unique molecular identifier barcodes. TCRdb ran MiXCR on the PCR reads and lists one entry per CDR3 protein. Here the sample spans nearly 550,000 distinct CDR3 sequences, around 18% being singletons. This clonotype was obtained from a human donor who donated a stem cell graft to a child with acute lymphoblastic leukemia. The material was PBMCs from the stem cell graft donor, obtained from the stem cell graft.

The chain's CDR3 is CAISRRDRGSDTQYF. In DNA form, the CDR3 reads TGTGCCATCAGCCGCCGGGACAGGGGCTCTGATACGCAGTATTTT. The chain couples TRBV10-3 to TRBJ2-3; 10 nucleotides match TRBD1. Germline trimming cut 6 bases from V and 6 bases from J; bases unmatched to any gene: 9. Germline lookup yields CDR1 ENHRY and CDR2 SYGVKD. This CDR3 is built from 15 residues.